This T cell receptor (beta chain) comes out of a study of T cell responses to AZD1222 COVID-19 vaccine (dated by TCRdb to 2020 to 2022). About the study as a whole: A total of just over 230 trial participants underwent TCR sequencing, of whom nearly 210 had received two doses of AZD1222 and around 25 had received two doses of the MenACWY control vaccine. Trial participants were enrolled by age into subgroups of 18-55, 56-69 and 70-plus years, and approximately 150, 30 and 60 TCR-sequenced participants, respectively, were included in these subgroups. What the authors observed across the whole study: The 56-69-year group was small, and its depth increase did not reach significance, likely because of low power. Only five or six AZD1222 recipients were SARS-CoV-2 seropositive at baseline, limiting conclusions about previously exposed vaccinees. Reportedly, almost half of the unique spike-specific TCRs recognized epitopes lying outside the regions that are mutated in the B.1.351 and B.1.1.7 variants. Because no day 14 peak-response samples were available, repertoires were characterized only after the peak T cell response. Most participants were white British and females outnumbered males, and the authors suggested that clonal diversity may have been underestimated. A significant rise in spike-specific TCR breadth and depth was observed after two AZD1222 doses relative to day 0 and relative to MenACWY recipients. The vaccine-associated CD4 TCRs covered the entire spike protein, and the dominant responses fell in regions 160-218 and 743-854.

Per the germline V gene, SGHTA is the CDR1 and FQGNSA is the CDR2. V and J are truncated by 4 bases and 0 bases respectively, leaving an intervening sequence of 13 bases. The CDR3 spans 15 residues, from the cysteine through the phenylalanine. The sequence is cut down to CDR3 DNA, 45 bases in frame from base 1. With regard to this clone: Its recognized antigen is unknown. The input lacks base qualities; no much larger clone sits a single base away.

This sample's time point label indicates: about 28 days (+/-7) after the second vaccine dose. This specimen's treatment or condition label, interpreted: meningococcal conjugate vaccine given as trial control. Samples from vaccinated people were obtained from the UK trials COV001 and COV002, which included a single-blind randomized controlled phase 2/3 trial of AZD1222 (ChAdOx1 nCoV-19) in healthy adults. For TCRbeta chain sequencing, PBMC samples from trial participants were taken at day 0 and at day 28 after the second dose. The CDR3 regions of human TCRbeta chains were analyzed by immunosequencing. Under the source paper's analysis protocol: Repertoire TCRs were checked for matches against a reference library of SARS-CoV-2-specific TCRs that had been generated using the MIRA antigen-specificity platform. Breadth was defined as the fraction of unique TCRs that were SARS-CoV-2-associated, and depth was defined as the fraction of total T cells that were SARS-CoV-2-associated. Using the MIRA data, every spike-specific TCR was mapped to the spike region that the TCR reacted to and assigned to either a CD4 or a CD8 class. Log10-transformed breadth and depth values were compared by one-way ANOVA with Sidak's multiple comparisons tests. TCRdb provides this immuneACCESS table in a form limited to in-frame rearrangements. Some clones are lacking; in checked studies, under half of them reflect an unresolved V gene, and why the rest are absent is not known. That table supplies the V and J calls and clone size; D and trimming were determined from the DNA. The sample table contains about 120,000 clones; only one count was recorded for about 93% of them. The leading ten clones occupy roughly 4.2% of the sample.

The material was peripheral blood, obtained 28 days after the second dose of the MenACWY control vaccine. This chain is built from TRBV7-2 and TRBJ2-7; 6 matching bases give a weak D call of TRBD2. The receptor was derived from an adult who received the MenACWY meningococcal vaccine as a control. The base sequence is TGTGCCAGCAGCTCATCACTGGGACTCTCCTACGAGCAGTACTTC. Its protein reads: CASSSSLGLSYEQYF.